The 10 T cell receptor beta chains below all came from one sample that was sequenced in a study of CD8+ T cells in alopecia areata. Following extraction, RNA underwent reverse transcription to cDNA, which served as the sequencing template. Clones were sequenced by immunoSEQ multiplex PCR, and TCRdb holds only the in-frame ones, with some missing. The profile shows 200,000 to 250,000 clones, 57% of them singletons. The specimen was CD4+ T cells sorted from blood, collected at week 0. Receptor source: a human donor with alopecia areata.

This clone has only a few counts. The chain is built from TRBV7-9 and TRBJ2-6, with D possibly being TRBD1 (5 bases). The CDR3 consists of 18 residues. V dropped 4 bases and J dropped 2 bases, with 18 bases sitting between them. CDR1 is SEHNR and CDR2 is FQNEAQ in the germline V gene (reference sequence). DNA of the CDR3: TGTGCCAGCAGCTCAAAGGGGATGAGCAGCACTGGGGCCAACGTCCTGACTTTC. Its translation: CASSSKGMSSTGANVLTF.

The rearrangement uses TRBV27 and TRBJ2-6; D uncertain. Trimming cost V 6 bases and J 0 bases, with 15 bases left between them. The germline V gene has CDR1 MNHEY and CDR2 SMNVEV (reference sequence). The length of the CDR3 is 17 residues. The CDR3 nucleotides read TGTGCCAGCAGCCGACCGACCCGGCTCTCTGGGGCCAACGTCCTGACTTTC. It translates to CASSRPTRLSGANVLTF.

The chain couples TRBV6-1 to TRBJ2-7, with TRBD2 identical over 8 bases. The CDR3 is 15 amino acids. V dropped 4 bases and J dropped 4; count of bases not matched to a gene: 9. The germline V gene encodes CDR1 MNHNS and CDR2 SASEGT. In nucleotides, the CDR3 is TGTGCCAGCAGTGGTCCGGGACTAGGAACTTACGAGCAGTACTTC. The encoded protein is CASSGPGLGTYEQYF.

The V gene is TRBV5-1, the J gene TRBJ2-5; D is possibly TRBD1 (5 bases). Trimming left V 7 bases short and J 2 bases short, with 18 bases between. The CDR3 has 15 residues. The germline V gene encodes CDR1 SGHRS and CDR2 YFSETQ. The CDR3 loop is CASCDDSGVQETQYF. In DNA, the CDR3 is TGCGCCAGCTGTGATGACAGTGGAGTACAAGAGACCCAGTACTTC. The full variable domain, completed using reference TRBV5-1 and TRBJ2-5, is KAGVTQTPRYLIKTRGQQVTLSCSPISGHRSVSWYQQTPGQGLQFLFEYFSETQRNKGNFPGRFSGRQFSNSRSEMNVSTLELGDSALYLCASCDDSGVQETQYFGPGTRLLVL.

The gene calls are TRBV14 and TRBJ1-2; 7 positions match TRBD1. The V gene's germline CDR1 is SGHDN and CDR2 FVKESK. This CDR3 comprises 13 residues. With V trimmed by 4 bases and J by 13 bases, 12 bases remained unmatched. In DNA form, the CDR3 reads TGTGCCAGCAGCCGTCAACCGGGGACAGACCTCACCTTC. This sequence encodes CASSRQPGTDLTF. Filled out from reference TRBV14 and TRBJ1-2, the complete variable domain reads EAGVTQFPSHSVIEKGQTVTLRCDPISGHDNLYWYRRVMGKEIKFLLHFVKESKQDESGMPNNRFLAERTGGTYSTLKVQPAELEDSGVYFCASSRQPGTDLTFGSGTRLTVV.

The rearrangement links TRBV29-1 to TRBJ2-1; TRBD1 matches at 8 bases. The CDR3 length is 14 residues. Looked up from germline, CDR1 is SQVTM and CDR2 is ANQGSEA. Trimming removed 4 bases from V and 6 bases from J; junction bases left unmatched: 8. In nucleotides, the CDR3 is TGCAGCGTTGTCCTTTTTGACAGGGGCAATGAGCAGTTCTTC. Protein sequence: CSVVLFDRGNEQFF.

The chain links TRBV5-1 to TRBJ2-5; D may be TRBD1 or TRBD2 (5 bases each). The CDR3 runs to 15 residues. Trimming left V 4 bases short and J 2 bases short, with 15 bases between. Germline lookup yields CDR1 SGHRS and CDR2 YFSETQ. CDR3 coding DNA: TGCGCCAGCAGCCTGGGACGAGACCTTCAAGAGACCCAGTACTTC. Translating gives CASSLGRDLQETQYF.

The gene calls are TRBV30 and TRBJ2-1; TRBD2 matches at 7 bases. J was trimmed by 10 bases and V by 2 bases; bases with no gene match: 5. The V gene's germline CDR1 is GTSNPN and CDR2 SVGIG (reference sequence). This CDR3 comprises 12 residues. CDR3 in DNA: TGTGCCTGGAGTCCCCCCGGGAGGGAGCAGTTCTTC. This translates into CAWSPPGREQFF.

V usage is TRBV12-5 and J usage is TRBJ2-6, with D perhaps matching TRBD1 or TRBD2 (6 bases each). The CDR3 has 17 residues. V was shortened by 2 bases and J by 1 base, with 12 bases between the two germline ends. The V gene's germline CDR1 is LGHNT and CDR2 FRNRAP. The CDR3 coding sequence is TGTGCTAGTGGTTTGACCCGAGGGGGGTCTGGGGCCAACGTCCTGACTTTC. Translating it yields CASGLTRGGSGANVLTF. Using reference TRBV12-5 and TRBJ2-6 for the parts outside the CDR3, the full variable domain is DARVTQTPRHKVTEMGQEVTMRCQPILGHNTVFWYRQTMMQGLELLAYFRNRAPLDDSGMPKDRFSAEMPDATLATLKIQPSEPRDSAVYFCASGLTRGGSGANVLTFGAGSRLTVL.

About this clone: The germline gene is not matched at one end of the junction; a read error may be the cause. This chain uses TRBV7-9 with TRBJ2-1; no clear D. Germline V gene data show CDR1 as SEHNR and CDR2 as FQNEAQ (reference sequence). CDR3 length: 15 amino acids. The CDR3 coding sequence is TGTGCCAGCACCTTAGGTAGTGCCTCCTACAATGAGCAGTTCTTC. It is translated as CASTLGSASYNEQFF.